This entry lists 20 T cell receptor beta chains sequenced from one sample in a study of blood T cell repertoires in COVID-19. Clones were sequenced by immunoSEQ multiplex PCR, and TCRdb holds only the in-frame ones, with some missing. Among roughly 400,000 clones listed, roughly 84% were seen once. Sequenced input: PBMCs or T cells enriched from blood (not recorded which). Every receptor here comes from a woman between 18 and 29 years old who had been exposed to COVID-19.

The genes are TRBV18 and TRBJ1-5; TRBD1 agrees at 8 bases. The CDR3 runs to 15 residues. Germline V gives CDR1 KGHSH, CDR2 LQKENI. V shed 2 bases and J 4 bases; nucleotides not matched to a gene: 4. DNA of the CDR3: TGTGCCAGCTCACCAACGGGGACAGGTAATCAGCCCCAGCATTTT. This translates into CASSPTGTGNQPQHF.

V usage is TRBV7-9 and J usage is TRBJ2-5, with TRBD1 identical over 10 bases. After removal of 4 bases from V and 1 base from J, the junction contained 9 bases not matched to a gene. This CDR3 has 17 amino acids. Germline CDR1 and CDR2: SEHNR and FQNEAQ (reference sequence). The CDR3 nucleotides read TGTGCCAGCAGCTCCGTCCGGTGGGACAGGGGCCAAGAGACCCAGTACTTC. This codes for CASSSVRWDRGQETQYF.

The chain links TRBV12-2 to TRBJ2-7; the tabulated D call, TRBD1, remains unverified against the DNA. TRBV12-2 is a listed pseudogene. There are 15 residues in the CDR3. The CDR3 sequence is CASRKSDRGSYEQYF. CDR3 nucleotide sequence: TGTGCAAGTCGTAAGTCTGACAGGGGCTCCTACGAGCAGTACTTC.

This clone was found once. V gene TRBV5-4 combines with J gene TRBJ2-2; 7 bases align to TRBD2. The V gene end was trimmed by 0 bases and the J gene end by 1 base; junction bases not matched to a gene: 6. CDR1 is SGHNT and CDR2 is YYREEE in the germline V gene (reference sequence). CDR3 length: 17 residues. Here the CDR3 DNA reads TGTGCCAGCAGCTTGGCCATGGCTAGCGGGAACACCGGGGAGCTGTTTTTT. Translating gives CASSLAMASGNTGELFF.

The chain couples TRBV7-2 to TRBJ1-1; perhaps TRBD1 as D (5 bases). V was pared by 4 bases and J by 0 bases, with 6 bases between. This CDR3 is 13 amino acids long. CDR1 is SGHTA and CDR2 is FQGNSA in the germline V gene. The CDR3 region is CASSSTVNTEAFF. As DNA, the CDR3 is TGTGCCAGCAGCTCGACAGTGAACACTGAAGCTTTCTTT. The variable domain in full, completed from reference TRBV7-2 and TRBJ1-1, reads GAGVSQSPSNKVTEKGKDVELRCDPISGHTALYWYRQSLGQGLEFLIYFQGNSAPDKSGLPSDRFSAERTGGSVSTLTIQRTQQEDSAVYLCASSSTVNTEAFFGQGTRLTVV.

The chain couples TRBV7-2 to TRBJ1-4, with D unclear. The CDR3 loop spans 15 amino acids. Deletions cut 4 bases from V and 1 base from J, with 10 bases between. Germline CDR1 reads SGHTA; CDR2 reads FQGNSA. For the CDR3, the DNA is TGTGCCAGCAGCTCCACAGCCAGAACTAATGAAAAACTGTTTTTT. Translating it yields CASSSTARTNEKLFF.

This sequence joins TRBV19 and TRBJ1-2; 7 bases agree with TRBD1. V dropped 7 bases and J dropped 6; count of bases not matched to a gene: 2. The CDR3 contains 11 residues. CDR1 LNHDA and CDR2 SQIVND come from the germline V gene (reference sequence). CDR3 amino acids: CASTGGNGYTF. The DNA for the CDR3 is TGTGCCAGTACAGGGGGAAATGGCTACACCTTC.

This clone showed up just once. The CDR3 region is CASSFVQGVNTEAFF. DNA of the CDR3: TGCGCCAGCAGCTTTGTACAGGGGGTGAACACTGAAGCTTTCTTT. This chain links TRBV5-1 with TRBJ1-1; 8 bases are shared with TRBD1. This CDR3 is built from 15 residues. Germline V gene sequence: CDR1 SGHRS, CDR2 YFSETQ. With 2 bases clipped from V and 0 bases from J, the junction kept 3 bases outside the gene matches.

J is TRBJ1-5 and V is TRBV3-1 (or the pseudogene TRBV3-2); 7 bases fit TRBD1. CDR1 is LGHDT and CDR2 is YNNKEL in the germline V gene (reference sequence). This CDR3 is 20 amino acids long. The V gene end was trimmed by 3 bases and the J gene end by 1 base; junction bases not matched to a gene: 18. The CDR3 sequence: CASSHSMYRQGLGSNQPQHF. The CDR3 DNA reads as TGTGCCAGCAGCCATTCTATGTATCGACAGGGCCTGGGGAGCAATCAGCCCCAGCATTTT.

The rearrangement joins TRBV12-1 to TRBJ1-5; no DNA check was done on the table's D call, TRBD1. TRBV12-1 is listed as a pseudogene. CDR3 length: 19 residues. Here the CDR3 DNA reads TGTGCCAGCAGCTTTGGTCCCGTGATCTCGACAGGGAGCAATCAGCCCCAGCATTTT. It is translated as CASSFGPVISTGSNQPQHF.

This clone was observed a handful of times. The V and J genes are TRBV28 and TRBJ1-5, with D tentatively TRBD1 (5 bases). Germline V lookup: CDR1 MDHEN, CDR2 SYDVKM. The CDR3 has 16 residues. Trimming took off 8 bases at V and 0 bases at J, with 17 bases between the two ends. The CDR3 sequence is CASCPSFRDSNQPQHF. In DNA, the CDR3 is TGTGCCAGCTGCCCCTCCTTCAGGGATAGCAATCAGCCCCAGCATTTT.

The chain is built from TRBV19 and TRBJ1-5, with 7 bases identical to TRBD1. Germline CDR1 reads LNHDA; CDR2 reads SQIVND (reference sequence). This CDR3 spans 16 amino acids. V lost 0 bases, J lost 7 bases, and 9 bases stayed unmatched. CDR3 sequence: CASSIDLGTVTQPQHF. The CDR3 nucleotides read TGTGCCAGTAGTATAGATCTAGGGACAGTGACCCAGCCCCAGCATTTT.

The chain links TRBV3-1 (or the pseudogene TRBV3-2) to TRBJ2-7, with 10 positions matching TRBD2. V shed 3 bases, J shed 0 bases, and the junction held 5 bases outside the gene matches. This CDR3 has 16 residues. Germline lookup yields CDR1 LGHDT and CDR2 YNNKEL (reference sequence). The CDR3 loop reads CASSHLLAGSSYEQYF. The CDR3 DNA is TGTGCCAGCAGCCACTTACTAGCGGGGAGCTCCTACGAGCAGTACTTC.

This clone occurred once. V usage is TRBV15 and J usage is TRBJ1-3; 8 bases line up with TRBD1. V dropped 5 bases and J dropped 0; count of bases not matched to a gene: 3. The germline CDR1 and CDR2 sequences are LNHNV and YYDKDF (reference sequence). This CDR3 is built from 15 residues. The CDR3 DNA reads TGTGCCACCAGCCCACAGGGGGTCTCTGGAAACACCATATATTTT. This gives the protein CATSPQGVSGNTIYF.

This rearrangement joins TRBV27 to TRBJ1-1, with D maybe TRBD1 (5 bases). Per the germline V gene, CDR1 is MNHEY and CDR2 is SMNVEV (reference sequence). With 5 bases removed from V and 10 bases from J, the gap between germline ends came to 20 bases. This CDR3 spans 14 amino acids. The CDR3 DNA reads TGTGCCAGCAGTCTACTCGGCCTGGGGCAGGTAGCTTTCTTT. This encodes CASSLLGLGQVAFF.

The sample holds a few counts of this clone. The chain combines TRBV5-1 with TRBJ2-7; TRBD1 matches at 10 bases. V shed 0 bases, J shed 0 bases, and the junction held 3 bases outside the gene matches. This CDR3 spans 16 amino acids. Germline V gene sequence: CDR1 SGHRS, CDR2 YFSETQ. This CDR3 is CASSLGRTGGSYEQYF. CDR3 nucleotides: TGCGCCAGCAGCTTGGGTCGGACAGGGGGCTCCTACGAGCAGTACTTC.

This clone has just a few counts. The chain carries TRBV7-8 and TRBJ1-2; D gene ambiguous. Germline V lookup: CDR1 SGHVS, CDR2 FQNEAQ. The ends were cut back, 0 bases at V and 7 bases at J, with 6 bases in the middle. This CDR3 has 12 residues. Here the CDR3 reads CASSLAMSGYTF. The CDR3 DNA sequence: TGTGCCAGCAGCTTAGCAATGAGTGGCTACACCTTC.

V and J are TRBV28 and TRBJ1-2; TRBD1 agrees at 12 bases. In germline, CDR1 is MDHEN, CDR2 SYDVKM. This CDR3 is built from 16 residues. J was trimmed by 2 bases and V by 6 bases; bases with no gene match: 7. The CDR3 reads CASRPSGTGGNYGYTF. The CDR3 DNA is TGTGCCAGCAGGCCCTCGGGGACAGGGGGCAACTATGGCTACACCTTC.

V and J are TRBV28 and TRBJ2-1, with 10 bases matching TRBD2. J gave up 4 bases and V 6 bases, and 6 bases lay outside the gene matches. CDR3 length equals 15 residues. Germline V lookup: CDR1 MDHEN, CDR2 SYDVKM. The CDR3 sequence is CASSPSGSGYNEQFF. As DNA, the CDR3 is TGTGCCAGCAGCCCTAGCGGGAGCGGGTACAATGAGCAGTTCTTC.

This clone occurred once. V is TRBV19 and J is TRBJ2-5; 8 nucleotides agree with TRBD1. Germline CDR1 is LNHDA and CDR2 is SQIVND (reference sequence). CDR3 length: 14 residues. Losses at the gene ends were 3 bases for V and 3 bases for J; bases not matched to a gene: 3. CDR3 sequence: CASSISGGEETQYF. As DNA, the CDR3 is TGTGCCAGTAGTATCTCAGGGGGCGAAGAGACCCAGTACTTC.